The clone carrying this T cell receptor (beta chain) was seen only once. As yet, its antigen is unknown. This library used approximately 390 ng RNA and molecular barcoded adaptors spanning alpha/delta and beta/gamma chains. TCRdb re-analysed the reads in MiXCR, keeping a single row per CDR3 protein. This table has 40,000 or so distinct CDR3 sequences, roughly an eighth appearing once. This specimen belongs to a study of read filtering for tumor transcriptome and immune sequencing. Study details: The cohort had around 18 men and approximately 14 women aged about 47 to 90, mean about 70 years. TCR-mapped reads were about 4.05 to 10.27 million with IR-seq versus roughly 75 to 1,400 with RNA-seq.

Points from the study as a whole: IR-seq and RNA-seq agreed better without single-read clonotypes.

Germline lookup yields CDR1 MNHNS and CDR2 SASEGT. V was clipped by 6 bases and J by 4 bases, with 13 bases between them. The CDR3 consists of 14 residues. The sample taken for sequencing was a population of CD138-negative cells sorted from bone marrow. The chain couples TRBV6-1 to TRBJ1-5; D perhaps matches TRBD1 (6 bases). This TCR came from a donor aged 40 or over with multiple myeloma. CDR3 sequence (DNA): TGTGCCAGCAGGGAACAGGGTTGGAATCAGCCCCAGCATTTT. This sequence encodes CASREQGWNQPQHF.